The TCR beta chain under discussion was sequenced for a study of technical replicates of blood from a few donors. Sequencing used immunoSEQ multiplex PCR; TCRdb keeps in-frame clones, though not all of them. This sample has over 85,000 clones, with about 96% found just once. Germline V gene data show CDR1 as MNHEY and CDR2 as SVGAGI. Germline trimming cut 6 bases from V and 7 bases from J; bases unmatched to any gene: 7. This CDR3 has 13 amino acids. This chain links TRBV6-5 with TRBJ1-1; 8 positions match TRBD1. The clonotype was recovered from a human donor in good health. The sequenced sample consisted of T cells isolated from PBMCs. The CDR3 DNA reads TGTGCCAGCAGCAGGGGGCAGGACAGTGAAGCTTTCTTT. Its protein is CASSRGQDSEAFF.